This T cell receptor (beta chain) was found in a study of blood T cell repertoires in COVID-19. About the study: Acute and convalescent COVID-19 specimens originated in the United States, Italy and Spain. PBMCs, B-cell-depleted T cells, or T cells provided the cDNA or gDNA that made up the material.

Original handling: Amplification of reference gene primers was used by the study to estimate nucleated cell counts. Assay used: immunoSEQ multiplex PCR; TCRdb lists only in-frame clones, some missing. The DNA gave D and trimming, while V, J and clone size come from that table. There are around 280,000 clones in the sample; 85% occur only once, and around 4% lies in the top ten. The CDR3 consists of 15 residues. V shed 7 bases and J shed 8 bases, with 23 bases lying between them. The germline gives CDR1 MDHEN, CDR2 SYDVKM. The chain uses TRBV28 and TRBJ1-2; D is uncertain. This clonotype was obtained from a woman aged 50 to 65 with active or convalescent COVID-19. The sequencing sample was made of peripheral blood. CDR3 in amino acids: CASTPPGRLREGYTF. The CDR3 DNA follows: TGTGCCAGCACCCCCCCCGGGCGGTTGAGGGAAGGCTACACCTTC.